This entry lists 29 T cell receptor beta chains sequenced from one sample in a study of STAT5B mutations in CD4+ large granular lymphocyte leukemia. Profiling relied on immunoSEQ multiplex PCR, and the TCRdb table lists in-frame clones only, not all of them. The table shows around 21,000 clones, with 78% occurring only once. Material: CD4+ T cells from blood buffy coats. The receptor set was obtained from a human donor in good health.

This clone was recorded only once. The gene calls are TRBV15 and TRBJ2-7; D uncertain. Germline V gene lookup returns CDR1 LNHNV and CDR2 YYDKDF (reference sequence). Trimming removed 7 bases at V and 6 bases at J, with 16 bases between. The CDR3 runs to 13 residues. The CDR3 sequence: CATTAGGIGEQYF. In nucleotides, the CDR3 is TGTGCCACCACGGCCGGTGGTATCGGCGAGCAGTACTTC.

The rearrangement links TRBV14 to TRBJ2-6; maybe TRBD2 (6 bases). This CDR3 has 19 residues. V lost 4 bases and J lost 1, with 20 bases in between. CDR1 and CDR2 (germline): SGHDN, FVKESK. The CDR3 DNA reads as TGTGCCAGCAGCCGTAATCTCCAGGGAGGTTGGTCTGGGGCCAACGTCCTGACTTTC. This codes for CASSRNLQGGWSGANVLTF.

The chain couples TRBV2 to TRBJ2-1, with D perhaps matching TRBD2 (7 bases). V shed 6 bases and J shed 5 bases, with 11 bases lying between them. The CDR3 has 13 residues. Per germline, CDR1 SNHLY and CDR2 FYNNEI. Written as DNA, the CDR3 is TGTGCCAGCAGCCAGGGGAGGGACAATGAGCAGTTCTTC. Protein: CASSQGRDNEQFF.

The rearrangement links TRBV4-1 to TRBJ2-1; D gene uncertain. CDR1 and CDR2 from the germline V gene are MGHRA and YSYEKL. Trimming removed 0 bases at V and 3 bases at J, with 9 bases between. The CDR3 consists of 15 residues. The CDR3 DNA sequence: TGCGCCAGCAGCCAAGAGGTGGGGATCTACAATGAGCAGTTCTTC. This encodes CASSQEVGIYNEQFF.

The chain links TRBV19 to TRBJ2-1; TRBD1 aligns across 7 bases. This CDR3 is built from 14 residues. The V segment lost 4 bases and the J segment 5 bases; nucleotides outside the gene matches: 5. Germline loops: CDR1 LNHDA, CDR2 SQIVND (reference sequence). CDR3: CASSTQGFDNEQFF. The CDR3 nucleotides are TGTGCCAGTAGTACACAGGGGTTCGACAATGAGCAGTTCTTC. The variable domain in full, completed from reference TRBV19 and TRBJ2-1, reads DGGITQSPKYLFRKEGQNVTLSCEQNLNHDAMYWYRQDPGQGLRLIYYSQIVNDFQKGDIAEGYSVSREKKESFPLTVTSAQKNPTAFYLCASSTQGFDNEQFFGPGTRLTVL.

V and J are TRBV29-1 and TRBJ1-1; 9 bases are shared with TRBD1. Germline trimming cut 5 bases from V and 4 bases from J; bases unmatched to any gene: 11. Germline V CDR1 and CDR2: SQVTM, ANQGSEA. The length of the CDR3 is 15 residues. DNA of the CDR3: TGCAGCGTTAAGTTACAGGGGGCGTGGGGCACTGAAGCTTTCTTT. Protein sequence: CSVKLQGAWGTEAFF.

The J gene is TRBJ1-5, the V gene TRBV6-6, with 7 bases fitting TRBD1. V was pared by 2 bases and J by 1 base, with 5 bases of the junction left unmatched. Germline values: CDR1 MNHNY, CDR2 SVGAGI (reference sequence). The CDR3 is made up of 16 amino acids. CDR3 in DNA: TGTGCCAGCAGTTACGCGACAGGGTTCAGCAATCAGCCCCAGCATTTT. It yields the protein CASSYATGFSNQPQHF.

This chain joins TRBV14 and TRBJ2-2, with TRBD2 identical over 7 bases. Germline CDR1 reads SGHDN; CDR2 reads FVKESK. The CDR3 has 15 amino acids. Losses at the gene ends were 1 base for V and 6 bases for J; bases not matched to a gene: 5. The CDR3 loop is CASSQALAFAGELFF. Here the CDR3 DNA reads TGTGCCAGCAGCCAAGCACTAGCGTTCGCCGGGGAGCTGTTTTTT.

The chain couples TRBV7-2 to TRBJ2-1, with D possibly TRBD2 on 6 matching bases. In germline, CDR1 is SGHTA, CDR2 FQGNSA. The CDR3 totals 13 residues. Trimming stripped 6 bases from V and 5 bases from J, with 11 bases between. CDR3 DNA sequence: TGTGCCAGCAGACGGGACTTAAACAATGAGCAGTTCTTC. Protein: CASRRDLNNEQFF.

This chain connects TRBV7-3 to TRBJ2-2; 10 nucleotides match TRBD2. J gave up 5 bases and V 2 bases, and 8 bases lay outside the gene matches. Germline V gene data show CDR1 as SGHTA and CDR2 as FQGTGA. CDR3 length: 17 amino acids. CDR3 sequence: CASSLGAALAGTGELFF. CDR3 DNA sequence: TGTGCCAGCAGCTTAGGTGCGGCACTAGCGGGGACCGGGGAGCTGTTTTTT.

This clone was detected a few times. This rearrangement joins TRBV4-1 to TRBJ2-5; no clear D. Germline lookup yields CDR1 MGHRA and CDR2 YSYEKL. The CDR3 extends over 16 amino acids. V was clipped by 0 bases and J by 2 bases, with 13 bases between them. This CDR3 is CASSQEWPRLQETQYF. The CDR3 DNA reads TGCGCCAGCAGCCAAGAGTGGCCTAGGTTACAAGAGACCCAGTACTTC.

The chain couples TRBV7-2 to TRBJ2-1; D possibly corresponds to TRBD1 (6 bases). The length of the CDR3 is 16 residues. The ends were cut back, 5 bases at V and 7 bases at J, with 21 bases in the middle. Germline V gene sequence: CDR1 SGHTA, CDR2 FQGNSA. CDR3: CASSVIWSDSKNEQFF. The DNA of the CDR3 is TGTGCCAGCAGCGTAATCTGGTCGGACAGTAAGAATGAGCAGTTCTTC.

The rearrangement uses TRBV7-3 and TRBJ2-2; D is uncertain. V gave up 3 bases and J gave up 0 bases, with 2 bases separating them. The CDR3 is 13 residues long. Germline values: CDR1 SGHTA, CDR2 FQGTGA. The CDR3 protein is CASSFTNTGELFF. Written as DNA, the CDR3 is TGTGCCAGCAGCTTTACGAACACCGGGGAGCTGTTTTTT.

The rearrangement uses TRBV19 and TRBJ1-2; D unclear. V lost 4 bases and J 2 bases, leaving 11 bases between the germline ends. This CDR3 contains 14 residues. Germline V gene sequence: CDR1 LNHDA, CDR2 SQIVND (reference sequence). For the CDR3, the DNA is TGTGCCAGTAGTACCCAGACGGGGAACTATGGCTACACCTTC. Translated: CASSTQTGNYGYTF.

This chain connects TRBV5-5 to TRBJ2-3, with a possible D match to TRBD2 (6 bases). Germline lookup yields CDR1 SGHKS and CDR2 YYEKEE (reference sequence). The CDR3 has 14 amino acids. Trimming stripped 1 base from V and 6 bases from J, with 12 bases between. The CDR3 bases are TGTGCCAGCAGCTTGCTGGCGGGATGGGATACGCAGTATTTT. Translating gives CASSLLAGWDTQYF.

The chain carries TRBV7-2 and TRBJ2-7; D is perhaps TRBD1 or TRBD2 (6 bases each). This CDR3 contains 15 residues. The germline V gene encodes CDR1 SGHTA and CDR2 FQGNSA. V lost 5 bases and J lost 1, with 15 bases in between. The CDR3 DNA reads TGTGCCAGCAGCCCCGGGGGCCAGGGGTCCTACGAGCAGTACTTC. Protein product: CASSPGGQGSYEQYF.

CDR3 DNA: TGTGCCAGCAGGACAGGGGGAGTGAACACTGAAGCTTTCTTT. It encodes CASRTGGVNTEAFF. The chain links TRBV28 to TRBJ1-1; 9 bases are a match to TRBD1. The trim removed 6 bases at V and 0 bases at J, leaving 2 bases unmatched. This CDR3 is 14 amino acids long. Per germline, CDR1 MDHEN and CDR2 SYDVKM.

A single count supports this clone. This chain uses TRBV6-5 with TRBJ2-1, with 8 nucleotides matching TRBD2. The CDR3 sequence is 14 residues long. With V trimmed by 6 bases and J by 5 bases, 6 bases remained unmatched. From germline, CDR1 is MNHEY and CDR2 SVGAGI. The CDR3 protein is CASRRLATNNEQFF. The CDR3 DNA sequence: TGTGCCAGCAGACGACTAGCGACGAACAATGAGCAGTTCTTC.

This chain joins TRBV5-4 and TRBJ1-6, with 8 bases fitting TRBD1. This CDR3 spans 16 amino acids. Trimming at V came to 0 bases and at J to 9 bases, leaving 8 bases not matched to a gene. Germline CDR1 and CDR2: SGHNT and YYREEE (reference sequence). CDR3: CASSLEAGGGSSPLHF. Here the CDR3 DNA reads TGTGCCAGCAGCTTGGAGGCAGGGGGCGGGAGTTCACCCCTCCACTTT.

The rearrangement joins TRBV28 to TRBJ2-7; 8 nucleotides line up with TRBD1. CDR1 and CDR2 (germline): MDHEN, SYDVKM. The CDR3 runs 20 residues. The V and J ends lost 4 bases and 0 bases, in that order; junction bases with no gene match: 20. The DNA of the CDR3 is TGTGCCAGCAGTTCCCCCGGGGGCAGGGGGCGCGGTGAGAGCTCCTACGAGCAGTACTTC. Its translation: CASSSPGGRGRGESSYEQYF. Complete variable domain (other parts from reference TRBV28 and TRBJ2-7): DVKVTQSSRYLVKRTGEKVFLECVQDMDHENMFWYRQDPGLGLRLIYFSYDVKMKEKGDIPEGYSVSREKKERFSLILESASTNQTSMYLCASSSPGGRGRGESSYEQYFGPGTRLTVT.

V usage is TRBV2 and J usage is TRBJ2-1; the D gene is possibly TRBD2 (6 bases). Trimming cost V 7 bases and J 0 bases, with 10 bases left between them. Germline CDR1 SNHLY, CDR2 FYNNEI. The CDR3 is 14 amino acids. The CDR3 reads CASIAGGSYNEQFF. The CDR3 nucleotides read TGTGCCAGCATTGCCGGGGGCTCCTACAATGAGCAGTTCTTC.

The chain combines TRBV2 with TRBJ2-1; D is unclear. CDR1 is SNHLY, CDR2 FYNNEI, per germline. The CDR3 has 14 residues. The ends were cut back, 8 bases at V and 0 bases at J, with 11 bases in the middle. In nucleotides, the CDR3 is TGTGCCAGCCGGGTCGGCAGCTCCTACAATGAGCAGTTCTTC. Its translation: CASRVGSSYNEQFF. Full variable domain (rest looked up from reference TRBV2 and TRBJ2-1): EPEVTQTPSHQVTQMGQEVILRCVPISNHLYFYWYRQILGQKVEFLVSFYNNEISEKSEIFDDQFSVERPDGSNFTLKIRSTKLEDSAMYFCASRVGSSYNEQFFGPGTRLTVL.

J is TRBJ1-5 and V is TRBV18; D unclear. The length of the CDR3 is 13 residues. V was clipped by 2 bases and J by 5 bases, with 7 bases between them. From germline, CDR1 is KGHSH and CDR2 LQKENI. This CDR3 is CASSPGRDQPQHF. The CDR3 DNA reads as TGTGCCAGCTCACCAGGGAGGGATCAGCCCCAGCATTTT.

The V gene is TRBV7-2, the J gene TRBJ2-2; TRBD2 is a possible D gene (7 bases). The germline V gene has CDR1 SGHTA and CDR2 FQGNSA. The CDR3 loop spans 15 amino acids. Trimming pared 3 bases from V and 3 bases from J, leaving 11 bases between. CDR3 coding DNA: TGTGCCAGCAGCTTCGGCGGGGGCTACACCGGGGAGCTGTTTTTT. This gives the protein CASSFGGGYTGELFF.

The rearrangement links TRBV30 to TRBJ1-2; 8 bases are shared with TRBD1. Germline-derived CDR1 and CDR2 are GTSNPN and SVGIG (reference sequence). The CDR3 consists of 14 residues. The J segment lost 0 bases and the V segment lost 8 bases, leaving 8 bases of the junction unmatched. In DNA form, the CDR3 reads TGTGCCCTCAGGGGGCCCACAACTAACTATGGCTACACCTTC. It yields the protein CALRGPTTNYGYTF.

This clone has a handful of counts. The CDR3, as DNA: TGTGCCAGCAGCCCGACGGCCGCCAGCACAGATACGCAGTATTTT. Translation: CASSPTAASTDTQYF. The chain has TRBV7-9 and TRBJ2-3; D remains ambiguous. Trimming took off 5 bases at V and 0 bases at J, with 12 bases between the two ends. Germline CDR1 and CDR2: SEHNR and FQNEAQ (reference sequence). The CDR3 extends over 15 amino acids.

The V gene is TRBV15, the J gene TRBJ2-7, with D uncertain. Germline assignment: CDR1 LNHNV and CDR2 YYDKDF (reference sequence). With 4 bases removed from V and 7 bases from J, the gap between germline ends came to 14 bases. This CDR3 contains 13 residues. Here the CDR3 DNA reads TGTGCCACCAGCAACGGGTACAGCTGGGAGCAGTACTTC. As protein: CATSNGYSWEQYF.

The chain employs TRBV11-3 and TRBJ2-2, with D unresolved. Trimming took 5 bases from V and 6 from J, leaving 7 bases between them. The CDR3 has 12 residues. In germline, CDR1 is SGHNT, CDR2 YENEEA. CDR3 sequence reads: CASSQKAGELFF. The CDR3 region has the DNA TGTGCCAGCAGCCAGAAAGCCGGGGAGCTGTTTTTT.

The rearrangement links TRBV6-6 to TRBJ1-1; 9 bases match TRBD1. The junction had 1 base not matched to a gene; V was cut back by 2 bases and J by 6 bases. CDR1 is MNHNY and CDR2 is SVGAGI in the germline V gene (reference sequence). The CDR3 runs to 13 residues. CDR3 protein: CASSYGQGSEAFF. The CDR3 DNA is TGTGCCAGCAGTTACGGACAGGGGTCTGAAGCTTTCTTT.